The 30 T cell receptor beta chains below come from one sample, sequenced in a study of CD8 T cells in ankylosing spondylitis. General study findings and limits: A TCR beta motif made of about eight highly homologous variants seemed typical of ankylosing spondylitis blood.

Via MiXCR, TCRdb re-called the 5' RACE reads, giving one row per CDR3 protein. The profile shows approximately 500,000 distinct CDR3 sequences, approximately 12% of them singletons. No antigen has been identified for these receptors. Sample: blood, either unsorted or a sorted T cell fraction (not recorded which). The receptors stem from a male donor with ankylosing spondylitis.

This chain connects TRBV12-3 or TRBV12-4 to TRBJ2-1; the match to TRBD2 covers 8 bases. J was trimmed by 8 bases and V by 6 bases; bases with no gene match: 15. The CDR3 length is 16 residues. The CDR3 loop reads CASSPRGGGRSHEQFF. CDR3 sequence (DNA): TGTGCCAGCAGCCCAAGGGGGGGCGGGAGGTCCCATGAGCAGTTCTTC.

This clonotype showed up many times. V and J are TRBV10-3 and TRBJ2-7, with TRBD2 matching 10 bases. In germline, CDR1 is ENHRY, CDR2 SYGVKD. The CDR3 contains 16 residues. V lost 2 bases to trimming and J lost 5 bases; unmatched junction nucleotides: 9. The CDR3 nucleotides are TGTGCCATCAGTGAGGACTTAGCGGGAGGAAAGAACGAGCAGTACTTC. It is translated as CAISEDLAGGKNEQYF.

The genes are TRBV12-3 or TRBV12-4 and TRBJ1-5; TRBD1 matches 9 bases. This CDR3 region has 14 residues. The ends lost 5 bases at V and 7 bases at J; junction bases unmatched: 6. The CDR3 sequence is CASSKGTGWQPQHF. The CDR3 nucleotides read TGTGCCAGCAGTAAAGGGACAGGGTGGCAGCCCCAGCATTTT.

This clonotype was detected many times. The rearrangement joins TRBV5-1 to TRBJ2-1, with 13 bases matching TRBD2. CDR1 SGHRS and CDR2 YFSETQ come from the germline V gene. With 3 bases clipped from V and 2 bases from J, the junction kept 5 bases outside the gene matches. CDR3 length: 17 amino acids. This CDR3 reads CASSYGLAGAAYNEQFF. The CDR3 DNA reads TGCGCCAGCAGCTACGGACTAGCGGGAGCGGCCTACAATGAGCAGTTCTTC.

The chain has TRBV24-1 and TRBJ2-1; D is ambiguous. This CDR3 region has 13 residues. Trimming took 4 bases from V and 9 from J, leaving 12 bases between them. Germline values: CDR1 KGHDR, CDR2 SFDVKD. The CDR3 nucleotides read TGTGCCACCAGTGACCCGCGATTCGGTGAGCAGTTCTTC. Protein: CATSDPRFGEQFF.

V and J are TRBV20-1 and TRBJ2-1; 8 positions match TRBD2. V shed 2 bases and J 6 bases; nucleotides not matched to a gene: 3. The CDR3 runs 13 residues. Looked up from germline, CDR1 is DFQATT and CDR2 is SNEGSKA (reference sequence). CDR3 in DNA: TGCAGTGCTAGACTAGCGGGCTTCAATGAGCAGTTCTTC. This codes for CSARLAGFNEQFF.

The chain has TRBV11-2 and TRBJ1-1, with D uncertain. Trimming left V 6 bases short and J 1 base short, with 12 bases between. The germline V gene has CDR1 SGHAT and CDR2 FQNNGV. The CDR3 is 14 amino acids. The CDR3 DNA reads TGTGCCAGCAGTTTCACGGTGGGGAACACTGAAGCTTTCTTT. Its protein is CASSFTVGNTEAFF. Filled out from reference TRBV11-2 and TRBJ1-1, the complete variable domain reads EAGVAQSPRYKIIEKRQSVAFWCNPISGHATLYWYQQILGQGPKLLIQFQNNGVVDDSQLPKDRFSAERLKGVDSTLKIQPAKLEDSAVYLCASSFTVGNTEAFFGQGTRLTVV.

The sample holds a few counts of this clonotype. An end of the junction differs from the germline gene, which may be a read error. V gene TRBV15 combines with J gene TRBJ2-7, with 8 bases lining up with TRBD2. This CDR3 contains 16 residues. The germline V gene encodes CDR1 LNHNV and CDR2 YYDKDF (reference sequence). CDR3 bases: TGTGCCACCAGCCCCGGGGCCTTACTCCGACGGGAGGGCATGGACTTC. Encoded protein: CATSPGALLRREGMDF.

This clonotype was observed a handful of times. The V and J genes are TRBV15 and TRBJ2-1; D ambiguous. CDR3 length: 13 residues. Germline lookup yields CDR1 LNHNV and CDR2 YYDKDF (reference sequence). The V and J ends lost 5 bases and 3 bases respectively, with 8 bases between them. The CDR3 bases are TGTGCCACCAGCGGGCCCAACTACAATGAGCAGTTCTTC. It is translated as CATSGPNYNEQFF.

The table lists this clonotype with a few counts. The CDR3 reads CSARARLYQPQHF. As DNA, the CDR3 is TGCAGTGCTAGAGCCCGCCTATATCAGCCCCAGCATTTT. The chain links TRBV20-1 to TRBJ1-5; D is ambiguous. This CDR3 comprises 13 residues. CDR1 and CDR2 from the germline V gene are DFQATT and SNEGSKA (reference sequence). Trimming removed 1 base at V and 5 bases at J, with 9 bases between.

The chain carries TRBV3-1 and TRBJ2-1; TRBD2 aligns across 7 bases. Germline CDR1 LGHDT, CDR2 YNNKEL (reference sequence). CDR3 size: 15 residues. V shed 4 bases, J shed 5 bases, and the junction held 8 bases outside the gene matches. The DNA for the CDR3 is TGTGCCAGCAGCCGATGGGCTAGCGGAAACAATGAGCAGTTCTTC. Translation: CASSRWASGNNEQFF.

This clonotype came up a few times. The chain combines TRBV7-8 with TRBJ2-1, with 12 bases lining up with TRBD2. CDR1 is SGHVS and CDR2 is FQNEAQ in the germline V gene. There are 17 residues in the CDR3. V was pared by 1 base and J by 1 base, with 2 bases of the junction left unmatched. The CDR3 DNA follows: TGTGCCAGCAGCTTAGGGACTAGCGGGATTTCCTACAATGAGCAGTTCTTC. This encodes CASSLGTSGISYNEQFF.

The table lists this clonotype with a few counts. Germline and junction disagree at one end, which may indicate a read error. The genes are TRBV11-2 and TRBJ2-7, with D perhaps TRBD1 (5 bases). The CDR3 is made up of 14 amino acids. Germline loops: CDR1 SGHAT, CDR2 FQNNGV. CDR3 in DNA: TGTGCCAGCACCTTATCGCTAGACAGCTACGAGCAGTACTTC. Translating it yields CASTLSLDSYEQYF.

This clonotype was counted only a few times. The V gene is TRBV28, the J gene TRBJ1-3; tentatively, D is TRBD1 (5 bases). Germline V lookup: CDR1 MDHEN, CDR2 SYDVKM. V was cut by 3 bases and J by 3 bases, with 15 bases left in between. The CDR3 has 16 amino acids. In nucleotides, the CDR3 is TGTGCCAGCAGTTTGCGCTCGGGGGGAAGTGGAAACACCATATATTTT. Translation: CASSLRSGGSGNTIYF.

This chain uses TRBV29-1 with TRBJ1-1; no clear D gene. The CDR3 is 12 residues long. Germline-derived CDR1 and CDR2 are SQVTM and ANQGSEA. Trimming removed 7 bases from V and 1 base from J, with 10 bases in between. The CDR3 DNA reads TGCAGCGAGGGAGATCCGAACACTGAAGCTTTCTTT. The encoded protein is CSEGDPNTEAFF.

This clonotype has just a few counts. The J gene is TRBJ2-7, the V gene TRBV14; perhaps TRBD1 as D (6 bases). This CDR3 spans 14 amino acids. Germline loops: CDR1 SGHDN, CDR2 FVKESK. V shed 4 bases and J shed 3 bases, with 13 bases lying between them. Written as DNA, the CDR3 is TGTGCCAGCAGCCCTTTGGACAGCTACTACGAGCAGTACTTC. It encodes CASSPLDSYYEQYF.

The CDR3 spells CASSTRQGVQPQHF. The CDR3 coding sequence is TGTGCCAGCAGCACCCGACAGGGCGTCCAGCCCCAGCATTTT. The chain combines TRBV7-2 with TRBJ1-5; 7 bases line up with TRBD1. Germline loops: CDR1 SGHTA, CDR2 FQGNSA. The CDR3 is 14 residues long. Trimming removed 5 bases from V and 7 bases from J; junction bases left unmatched: 8.

CDR3 coding DNA: TGTGCCAGCAGCCCGGACGGACTCGATGGCTACACCTTC. This translates into CASSPDGLDGYTF. This sequence joins TRBV7-8 and TRBJ1-2; D is unresolved. Trimming left V 5 bases short and J 6 bases short, with 13 bases between. CDR1 and CDR2 from the germline V gene are SGHVS and FQNEAQ. The CDR3 length is 13 residues.

The chain links TRBV10-2 to TRBJ2-7; D gene ambiguous. Germline V gives CDR1 WSHSY, CDR2 SAAADI. V was shortened by 1 base and J by 6 bases, with 7 bases between the two germline ends. The CDR3 spans 12 residues. The CDR3: CASSEFNAEQYF. CDR3 DNA sequence: TGCGCCAGCAGTGAGTTTAACGCCGAGCAGTACTTC.

The table lists this clonotype with many counts. V is TRBV10-3 and J is TRBJ2-1, with D possibly being TRBD2 (5 bases). Germline V gene lookup returns CDR1 ENHRY and CDR2 SYGVKD. The V gene lost 0 bases and the J gene lost 5 bases, with 8 bases spanning the gap. The CDR3 runs 14 residues. The CDR3 spells CAISESDWNNEQFF. The DNA of the CDR3 is TGTGCCATCAGTGAGTCGGACTGGAACAATGAGCAGTTCTTC.

This clonotype turned up a few times. The chain employs TRBV20-1 and TRBJ2-7; D remains unclear. CDR3 length: 14 amino acids. CDR1 is DFQATT and CDR2 is SNEGSKA in the germline V gene (reference sequence). V lost 0 bases to trimming and J lost 0 bases, with 9 bases between them. The CDR3 DNA reads TGCAGTGCTAGAGAGGACCCAGCCTCCTACGAGCAGTACTTC. Protein sequence: CSAREDPASYEQYF.

The sample holds a few counts of this clonotype. The chain is built from TRBV4-1 and TRBJ2-1; 7 bases line up with TRBD2. Trimming cost V 0 bases and J 6 bases; bases outside gene matches: 14. Germline assignment: CDR1 MGHRA and CDR2 YSYEKL. The CDR3 is 18 amino acids. CDR3 in amino acids: CASSQDRFWGREGNEQFF. In nucleotides, the CDR3 is TGCGCCAGCAGCCAAGATCGGTTTTGGGGGAGGGAGGGCAATGAGCAGTTCTTC.

This clonotype was seen repeatedly, ten times or more. The chain recombines TRBV11-2 with TRBJ1-1; D is uncertain. Germline CDR1 SGHAT, CDR2 FQNNGV. This CDR3 region has 14 residues. The V end lost 0 bases, the J end lost 0 bases, and 5 bases lay between the germline ends. The CDR3, as DNA: TGTGCCAGCAGCTTAGAACGGTTGAACACTGAAGCTTTCTTT. The encoded protein is CASSLERLNTEAFF.

The CDR3 reads CASSPRQGIYEQYF. The CDR3 DNA follows: TGTGCCAGCAGCCCCCGACAGGGAATCTACGAGCAGTACTTC. The chain couples TRBV14 to TRBJ2-7, with 7 bases fitting TRBD1. The CDR3 covers 14 residues. The V and J ends lost 4 bases and 3 bases, in that order; junction bases with no gene match: 6. In germline, CDR1 is SGHDN, CDR2 FVKESK.

The genes are TRBV7-9 and TRBJ2-2; D perhaps matches TRBD2 (5 bases). Trimming shortened V by 5 bases and J by 5 bases, and 12 bases separated the two germline ends. Germline CDR1 is SEHNR and CDR2 is FQNEAQ (reference sequence). This CDR3 region has 14 residues. The CDR3 DNA reads TGTGCCAGCAGCCCAGCCGGGAAGACCGGGGAGCTGTTTTTT. Amino acids: CASSPAGKTGELFF.

There are a few counts of this clonotype. V is TRBV7-8 and J is TRBJ1-3; D is unclear. CDR1 is SGHVS and CDR2 is FQNEAQ in the germline V gene. The CDR3 has 13 amino acids. Trimming took off 4 bases at V and 4 bases at J, with 8 bases between the two ends. CDR3 sequence (DNA): TGTGCCAGCAGCTACCCGAGGGGAAACACCATATATTTT. As protein: CASSYPRGNTIYF.

The gene calls are TRBV7-9 and TRBJ1-4, with D possibly matching TRBD1 (6 bases). Trimming left V 5 bases short and J 3 bases short, with 13 bases between. The CDR3 contains 15 residues. Per germline, CDR1 SEHNR and CDR2 FQNEAQ (reference sequence). CDR3 coding DNA: TGTGCCAGCAGCCAGGGGCAGGGTCCTAATGAAAAACTGTTTTTT. It codes for CASSQGQGPNEKLFF. Drawing the rest from reference TRBV7-9 and TRBJ1-4, the complete variable domain is DTGVSQNPRHKITKRGQNVTFRCDPISEHNRLYWYRQTLGQGPEFLTYFQNEAQLEKSRLLSDRFSAERPKGSFSTLEIQRTEQGDSAMYLCASSQGQGPNEKLFFGSGTQLSVL.

This clonotype was seen only a few times. The chain recombines TRBV14 with TRBJ1-3; D is uncertain. This CDR3 comprises 15 residues. The ends were cut back, 3 bases at V and 0 bases at J, with 9 bases in the middle. Per germline, CDR1 SGHDN and CDR2 FVKESK. CDR3 sequence (DNA): TGTGCCAGCAGCCAGGGATTTGGCTCTGGAAACACCATATATTTT. It codes for CASSQGFGSGNTIYF. The whole variable domain, remainder taken from reference TRBV14 and TRBJ1-3, is EAGVTQFPSHSVIEKGQTVTLRCDPISGHDNLYWYRRVMGKEIKFLLHFVKESKQDESGMPNNRFLAERTGGTYSTLKVQPAELEDSGVYFCASSQGFGSGNTIYFGEGSWLTVV.

The table lists this clonotype with a few counts. This sequence joins TRBV12-3 or TRBV12-4 and TRBJ1-3; D uncertain. Trimming stripped 8 bases from V and 0 bases from J, with 11 bases between. This CDR3 contains 14 residues. CDR3 protein: CASQALYSGNTIYF. The CDR3 DNA reads TGTGCCAGCCAGGCGCTTTACTCTGGAAACACCATATATTTT.

This clonotype was detected many times. This sequence joins TRBV5-6 and TRBJ2-3, with D possibly TRBD1 on 6 matching bases. Germline-derived CDR1 and CDR2 are SGHDT and YYEEEE. Trimming took 4 bases from V and 0 from J, leaving 12 bases between them. CDR3 length equals 15 residues. The CDR3 DNA follows: TGTGCCAGCAGCCCCCTACAGGGCAGCACAGATACGCAGTATTTT. It is translated as CASSPLQGSTDTQYF. The full variable domain, completed using reference TRBV5-6 and TRBJ2-3, is DAGVTQSPTHLIKTRGQQVTLRCSPKSGHDTVSWYQQALGQGPQFIFQYYEEEERQRGNFPDRFSGHQFPNYSSELNVNALLLGDSALYLCASSPLQGSTDTQYFGPGTRLTVL.